This entry lists 11 T cell receptor beta chains sequenced from one sample in a study of glioma-infiltrating T cells. TCR alpha and beta CDR3 regions were amplified from RNA using iRepertoire nested multiplex PCR. Using its own MiXCR run on the multiplex PCR reads, TCRdb lists one record per CDR3 protein. The table lists more than 100,000 distinct CDR3 sequences, about 30% of them singletons. Sequenced input: glioma tissue, nonneoplastic brain tissue, or PBMCs (not recorded which). The origin of the receptors is a human donor with low-grade glioma or glioblastoma, undergoing nonglioma brain surgery, or in good health (not recorded which).

This clonotype was counted ten times or more. Being one base from a much bigger clone, this may be a read error. Here the CDR3 omits its conserved ending phenylalanine or tryptophan, so a read error is the likely source. The genes are TRBV6-1 and TRBJ1-1; D remains ambiguous. The CDR3 consists of 12 residues. Between the trimmed V and J ends, which lost 8 bases and 0 bases, there was a span of 7 bases. Germline lookup yields CDR1 MNHNS and CDR2 SASEGT. The CDR3 bases are TGTGCCAGCCAGAAGGTGAACACTGAAGCTTTCCTT. It translates to CASQKVNTEAFL.

This clonotype appeared many times. This rearrangement joins TRBV4-3 to TRBJ2-3, with 8 bases aligning to TRBD2. This CDR3 is built from 15 residues. V gave up 0 bases and J gave up 4 bases; unmatched junction bases: 3. Germline V gene data show CDR1 as LGHNA and CDR2 as YSLEER. CDR3 protein: CASSQEGAGADTQYF. In DNA form, the CDR3 reads TGCGCCAGCAGCCAAGAAGGAGCGGGGGCAGATACGCAGTATTTT.

Comment on this clonotype: No conserved phenylalanine or tryptophan is present at the end of the CDR3, so a read error is the likely explanation. The chain employs TRBV20-1 and TRBJ2-7; D perhaps matches TRBD1 (5 bases). TRBJ2-5 matches the DNA end more closely, so the J call is doubtful. CDR3 length equals 14 residues. CDR1 DFQATT and CDR2 SNEGSKA come from the germline V gene (reference sequence). The chain's CDR3 is CSARDPGSGETQYL. DNA for the CDR3: TGCAGTGCTAGAGATCCAGGGTCTGGGGAGACCCAGTACCTA.

The genes are TRBV7-2 and TRBJ2-5; 7 bases agree with TRBD1. V lost 3 bases, J lost 1 base, and 11 bases stayed unmatched. CDR3 size: 17 residues. Looked up from germline, CDR1 is SGHTA and CDR2 is FQGNSA. CDR3 in amino acids: CASSLADRAPSQETQYF. Written as DNA, the CDR3 is TGTGCCAGCAGCTTGGCCGACAGGGCCCCCTCCCAAGAGACCCAGTACTTC.

This clonotype was observed once. The rearrangement joins TRBV3-1 to TRBJ1-1; D is undetermined. Trimming took off 5 bases at V and 0 bases at J, with 13 bases between the two ends. Looked up from germline, CDR1 is LGHDT and CDR2 is YNNKEL (reference sequence). The CDR3 is made up of 15 amino acids. CDR3 DNA: TGTGCCAGCAGCACAACCGGATACATGAACACTGAAGCTTTCTTT. This translates into CASSTTGYMNTEAFF.

This clonotype was detected once. A much larger clone differs by one base, so this may be a read error. The chain uses TRBV20-1 and TRBJ2-2, with D uncertain. Trimming left V 1 base short and J 2 bases short, with 8 bases between. The CDR3 sequence is 14 residues long. Germline lookup yields CDR1 DFQATT and CDR2 SNEGSKA (reference sequence). CDR3 sequence: CSARGATNTGELFF. For the CDR3, the DNA is TGCAGTGCTAGAGGGGCTACCAACACCGGGGAGCTGTTTTTT.

Turning to this clonotype: A much more abundant neighbour one base away suggests this may be a read error. The V call is TRBV14, the J call TRBJ1-2; D may be TRBD1 (6 bases). Germline lookup yields CDR1 SGHDN and CDR2 FVKESK. The CDR3 extends over 15 amino acids. Written as DNA, the CDR3 is TGTGCCAGCAGCCAAAATTACAGGGTTTACTATGACTACACCTTC. Residues: CASSQNYRVYYDYTF.

This clonotype was counted between two and nine times. The genes are TRBV20-1 and TRBJ2-7; 8 nucleotides line up with TRBD2. This CDR3 has 15 amino acids. The J segment lost 3 bases and the V segment lost 3 bases, leaving 10 bases of the junction unmatched. Germline CDR1 DFQATT, CDR2 SNEGSKA (reference sequence). The CDR3, as DNA: TGCAGTGCTAGGGCTTCGACGGGACTAGGCTACGAGCAGTACTTC. Protein: CSARASTGLGYEQYF.

This clonotype was counted a few times. The chain combines TRBV11-2 with TRBJ1-3, with D hard to call. The CDR3 has 16 residues. V shed 6 bases and J shed 0 bases, with 15 bases lying between them. The germline gives CDR1 SGHAT, CDR2 FQNNGV. CDR3: CASRHPTGISGNTIYF. DNA of the CDR3: TGTGCCAGCAGGCACCCTACCGGGATCTCTGGAAACACCATATATTTT.

This chain connects TRBV7-2 to TRBJ2-3, with D possibly being TRBD2 (6 bases). Germline V lookup: CDR1 SGHTA, CDR2 FQGNSA. The CDR3 loop spans 17 amino acids. V was clipped by 4 bases and J by 4 bases, with 21 bases between them. CDR3 bases: TGTGCCAGCAGCTCCAACCCCTTGGGACTTGTATCAGATACGCAGTATTTT. Protein: CASSSNPLGLVSDTQYF.

In its sample, this clonotype was seen once. Given a much more abundant clone one base away, this may be a read error. This chain uses TRBV24-1 with TRBJ2-1, with 10 bases lining up with TRBD1. CDR1 and CDR2 (germline): KGHDR, SFDVKD. This CDR3 region has 14 residues. Here the CDR3 DNA reads TGTGCCACCAGTGGACAGGGGGCGAAGGGTGAGAAGTTCTTC. This gives the protein CATSGQGAKGEKFF.